Below are 21 T cell receptor beta chains sequenced from a single sample in a study of blood T cell repertoires in COVID-19. Produced via immunoSEQ multiplex PCR; TCRdb's table is partial and in-frame only. The sample contains around 99,000 clones, 90% of which appear only once. The material sequenced was peripheral blood. The receptors were gathered from a middle-aged man with acute or convalescent COVID-19.

The rearrangement joins TRBV9 to TRBJ2-5; 11 bases line up with TRBD2. This CDR3 contains 15 residues. V shed 3 bases and J 2 bases; nucleotides not matched to a gene: 3. Germline CDR1 SGDLS, CDR2 YYNGEE. The CDR3 DNA follows: TGTGCCAGCAGCGCGACTAGCGGGATACAAGAGACCCAGTACTTC. Residues: CASSATSGIQETQYF. Drawing the rest from reference TRBV9 and TRBJ2-5, the complete variable domain is DSGVTQTPKHLITATGQRVTLRCSPRSGDLSVYWYQQSLDQGLQFLIQYYNGEERAKGNILERFSAQQFPDLHSELNLSSLELGDSALYFCASSATSGIQETQYFGPGTRLLVL.

V is TRBV10-2 and J is TRBJ2-7, with 8 bases lining up with TRBD2. Germline-derived CDR1 and CDR2 are WSHSY and SAAADI. This CDR3 is 14 amino acids long. The J segment lost 3 bases and the V segment lost 3 bases, leaving 4 bases of the junction unmatched. CDR3 coding DNA: TGCGCCAGCAGTGACAGCCGGGAGGGCTACGAGCAGTACTTC. The encoded protein is CASSDSREGYEQYF.

The J gene is TRBJ1-5, the V gene TRBV19; a possible D gene is TRBD1 (6 bases). V lost 8 bases to trimming and J lost 6 bases, with 20 bases between them. CDR3 length equals 15 residues. CDR1 LNHDA and CDR2 SQIVND come from the germline V gene (reference sequence). CDR3 amino acids: CASGDRAGATQPQHF. CDR3 nucleotide sequence: TGTGCCAGTGGAGACCGGGCAGGGGCGACTCAGCCCCAGCATTTT.

The chain employs TRBV9 and TRBJ1-1; 10 bases are a match to TRBD1. Germline CDR1 SGDLS, CDR2 YYNGEE. The CDR3 is 13 residues long. Losses at the gene ends were 3 bases for V and 10 bases for J; bases not matched to a gene: 6. The CDR3 is CASSGQGAEIAFF. CDR3 nucleotide sequence: TGTGCCAGCAGCGGACAGGGGGCAGAAATAGCTTTCTTT.

V gene TRBV29-1 combines with J gene TRBJ2-2, with 11 positions matching TRBD2. J gave up 8 bases and V 2 bases, and 10 bases lay outside the gene matches. Germline assignment: CDR1 SQVTM and CDR2 ANQGSEA. This CDR3 comprises 16 residues. The DNA for the CDR3 is TGCAGCGTTGAAACTGGACTAGCGGGCCCCTCAGGGGAGCTGTTTTTT. It specifies CSVETGLAGPSGELFF.

The rearrangement uses TRBV2 and TRBJ2-1, with 8 bases lining up with TRBD2. V was clipped by 6 bases and J by 8 bases; unmatched bases: 15. The CDR3 extends over 16 amino acids. CDR1 is SNHLY and CDR2 is FYNNEI in the germline V gene. CDR3 loop: CASRPGLGRGFDEQFF. The CDR3, as DNA: TGTGCCAGCAGACCGGGACTAGGGCGAGGGTTCGATGAGCAGTTCTTC.

CDR3 residues: CASGTDYSNTEAFF. The CDR3 nucleotides are TGCGCCAGCGGGACAGACTATTCGAACACTGAAGCTTTCTTT. The V gene is TRBV4-3, the J gene TRBJ1-1; 7 bases match TRBD1. Germline lookup yields CDR1 LGHNA and CDR2 YSLEER. V shed 8 bases and J 1 base; nucleotides not matched to a gene: 7. This CDR3 is 14 amino acids long.

The genes are TRBV4-2 and TRBJ2-2, with D perhaps matching TRBD1 (6 bases). The CDR3 consists of 16 residues. Per the germline V gene, CDR1 is LGHNA and CDR2 is YNFKEQ. V was trimmed by 1 base and J by 5 bases, leaving 14 bases between them. The CDR3 here is CASSQGLQGSTGELFF. CDR3 sequence (DNA): TGTGCCAGCAGCCAAGGCTTACAGGGCTCGACCGGGGAGCTGTTTTTT.

The chain has TRBV2 and TRBJ1-5; weak D call: TRBD1 (5 bases). The CDR3 contains 11 residues. CDR1 and CDR2 from the germline V gene are SNHLY and FYNNEI. The V end was cut by 2 bases, the J end by 11 bases, with 7 bases between. CDR3 region: CASSEQDTQHF. DNA of the CDR3: TGTGCCAGCAGTGAACAGGACACCCAGCATTTT.

The V and J genes are TRBV10-2 and TRBJ2-7; 7 bases match TRBD1. CDR3 size: 14 residues. The V gene's germline CDR1 is WSHSY and CDR2 SAAADI. With V trimmed by 5 bases and J by 7 bases, 11 bases remained unmatched. CDR3 DNA sequence: TGCGCCAGCAGTAGACAGGGTCCCTCCGTTGAGCAGTACTTC. This gives the protein CASSRQGPSVEQYF.

This rearrangement joins TRBV4-1 to TRBJ1-6; 7 bases match TRBD1. J was trimmed by 7 bases and V by 3 bases; bases with no gene match: 9. Looked up from germline, CDR1 is MGHRA and CDR2 is YSYEKL. The CDR3 runs to 16 residues. The CDR3, as DNA: TGCGCCAGCAGCCAGCGGCCGGGACAGCAGAATTCACCCCTCCACTTT. It encodes CASSQRPGQQNSPLHF.

J is TRBJ2-7 and V is TRBV4-3, with D unresolved. This CDR3 spans 13 amino acids. CDR1 and CDR2 (germline): LGHNA, YSLEER. V lost 0 bases and J lost 2, with 5 bases in between. DNA for the CDR3: TGCGCCAGCAGCCAAGACATTGCCTACGAGCAGTACTTC. Its protein is CASSQDIAYEQYF.

The chain combines TRBV11-3 with TRBJ2-1; 7 nucleotides align to TRBD1. V shed 3 bases, J shed 5 bases, and the junction held 7 bases outside the gene matches. Germline lookup yields CDR1 SGHNT and CDR2 YENEEA. The length of the CDR3 is 15 residues. CDR3: CASSFRDSPDNEQFF. For the CDR3, the DNA is TGTGCCAGCAGCTTCCGGGACAGCCCCGACAATGAGCAGTTCTTC.

A single count supports this clone. The chain carries TRBV7-9 and TRBJ1-6, with D possibly being TRBD1 (6 bases). CDR1 and CDR2 (germline): SEHNR, FQNEAQ (reference sequence). The CDR3 is 16 residues long. Trimming shortened V by 4 bases and J by 0 bases, and 10 bases separated the two germline ends. CDR3 bases: TGTGCCAGCAGCTCCCGGGGGGCCTCCTATAATTCACCCCTCCACTTT. Protein sequence: CASSSRGASYNSPLHF.

Only one count was recorded for this clone. The V call is TRBV30, the J call TRBJ2-7; 8 nucleotides agree with TRBD1. The CDR3 extends over 15 amino acids. V shed 3 bases and J 2 bases; nucleotides not matched to a gene: 9. Per germline, CDR1 GTSNPN and CDR2 SVGIG (reference sequence). CDR3 coding DNA: TGTGCCTGGAGGGACTCCGGGACAGGACCCTACGAGCAGTACTTC. Translating gives CAWRDSGTGPYEQYF. Full variable domain (remainder filled in from reference TRBV30 and TRBJ2-7): SQTIHQWPATLVQPVGSPLSLECTVEGTSNPNLYWYRQAAGRGLQLLFYSVGIGQISSEVPQNLSASRPQDRQFILSSKKLLLSDSGFYLCAWRDSGTGPYEQYFGPGTRLTVT.

The chain joins TRBV6-5 to TRBJ2-1, with TRBD2 matching over 7 bases. The ends lost 9 bases at V and 2 bases at J; junction bases unmatched: 7. This CDR3 is 14 amino acids long. Per the germline V gene, CDR1 is MNHEY and CDR2 is SVGAGI. This CDR3 is CASNSGRAYNEQFF. The CDR3 DNA sequence: TGTGCCAGTAATAGCGGGCGGGCCTACAATGAGCAGTTCTTC.

This chain joins TRBV5-1 and TRBJ2-5, with a possible D match to TRBD1 (6 bases). With 1 base removed from V and 3 bases from J, the gap between germline ends came to 10 bases. Germline V lookup: CDR1 SGHRS, CDR2 YFSETQ. The CDR3 is 14 residues long. The CDR3 sequence: CASSLTGWKETQYF. For the CDR3, the DNA is TGCGCCAGCAGCTTGACAGGGTGGAAAGAGACCCAGTACTTC.

The CDR3 sequence is CASSLGGGMLFYEQYF. In DNA, the CDR3 is TGTGCCAGCAGTTTGGGAGGAGGGATGTTGTTTTACGAGCAGTACTTC. The chain has TRBV27 and TRBJ2-7; D perhaps matches TRBD2 (6 bases). CDR1 and CDR2 from the germline V gene are MNHEY and SMNVEV (reference sequence). The CDR3 spans 16 residues. V was clipped by 3 bases and J by 4 bases, with 19 bases between them.

This chain connects TRBV5-1 to TRBJ1-1, with TRBD1 as a possible D gene (5 bases). In germline, CDR1 is SGHRS, CDR2 YFSETQ. Trimming removed 0 bases at V and 0 bases at J, with 18 bases between. This CDR3 contains 18 residues. CDR3 DNA sequence: TGCGCCAGCAGCTTGGTCGGTCTTGGGGCCTTCCTGAACACTGAAGCTTTCTTT. This gives the protein CASSLVGLGAFLNTEAFF.

This sequence joins TRBV30 and TRBJ1-2; the D is unclear. CDR1 is GTSNPN, CDR2 SVGIG, per germline (reference sequence). The V end was cut by 5 bases, the J end by 3 bases, with 7 bases between. The CDR3 totals 11 residues. The CDR3 coding sequence is TGTGCCTGGTCCACTTACTATGGCTACACCTTC. This translates into CAWSTYYGYTF.

The CDR3 nucleotides are TGTGCCACCAGTGACCCCGGAGGAAGCGGGATGAGGTCAGATACGCAGTATTTT. Protein: CATSDPGGSGMRSDTQYF. This rearrangement joins TRBV24-1 to TRBJ2-3; the match to TRBD2 covers 7 bases. The ends lost 4 bases at V and 4 bases at J; junction bases unmatched: 16. This CDR3 is built from 18 residues. Germline V lookup: CDR1 KGHDR, CDR2 SFDVKD.